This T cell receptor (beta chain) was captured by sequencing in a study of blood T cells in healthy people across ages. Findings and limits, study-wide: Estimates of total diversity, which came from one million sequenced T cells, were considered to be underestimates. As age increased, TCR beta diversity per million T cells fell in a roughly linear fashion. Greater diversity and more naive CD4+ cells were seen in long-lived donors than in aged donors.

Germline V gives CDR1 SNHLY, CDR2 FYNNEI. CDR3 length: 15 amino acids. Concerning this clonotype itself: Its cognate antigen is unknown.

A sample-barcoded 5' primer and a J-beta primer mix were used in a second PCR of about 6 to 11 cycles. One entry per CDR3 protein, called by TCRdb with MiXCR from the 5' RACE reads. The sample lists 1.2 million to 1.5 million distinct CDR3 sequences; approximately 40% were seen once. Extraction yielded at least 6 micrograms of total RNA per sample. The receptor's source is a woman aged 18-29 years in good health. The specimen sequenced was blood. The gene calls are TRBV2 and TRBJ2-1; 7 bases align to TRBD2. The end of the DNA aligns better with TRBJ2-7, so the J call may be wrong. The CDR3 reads CASSGSSGGYNEQYF. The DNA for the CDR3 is TGTGCCAGCAGTGGCTCTAGCGGAGGGTACAATGAGCAGTACTTC.